The sequence of this T cell receptor beta chain was determined in a study of blood T cells in healthy people across ages. A note on this clonotype: A much larger clone sits a single nucleotide away, making a read error possible.

A second PCR, run for roughly 7 to 11 cycles, used a sample-barcoded 5' primer plus a J-beta primer mix. TCRdb itself ran the 5' RACE reads through MiXCR, one entry per CDR3 protein. This table holds about 1,500,000 distinct CDR3 sequences, under 30% found once. The CDR3 extends over 14 amino acids. Germline CDR1 is KGHSH and CDR2 is LQKENI. Sequenced: blood. This chain uses TRBV18 with TRBJ2-1; the D gene could be TRBD1 or TRBD2 (6 bases each). The origin of this receptor is a woman aged 25 to 39 in good health. CDR3 sequence reads: CVSSRGPGYNEQFF. CDR3 nucleotide sequence: TGTGTCAGCTCACGGGGGCCAGGCTACAATGAGCAGTTCTTC.